This T cell receptor beta chain emerged from a study of shared T cell receptors in the human thymus. Assay used: immunoSEQ multiplex PCR; TCRdb lists only in-frame clones, some missing. Of approximately 660,000 clones listed, approximately 87% are singletons. V shed 0 bases and J shed 0 bases, with 12 bases lying between them. CDR1 and CDR2 (germline): SEHNR, FQNEAQ (reference sequence). The CDR3 extends over 16 amino acids. The same sample was also studied in work on human thymus T cells. According to that study: Usage of V and J genes appeared biased in thymic and blood repertoires.

This clonotype originated in a boy in the first two years of life with a congenital heart defect. J is TRBJ2-7 and V is TRBV7-9; D gene uncertain. Sequenced: thymocytes. CDR3 in amino acids: CASSLARQGSSYEQYF. In nucleotides, the CDR3 is TGTGCCAGCAGCTTAGCGAGACAAGGATCCTCCTACGAGCAGTACTTC.